The T cell receptor (beta chain) described here comes from a study of shared clonotypes between healthy human individuals. The wider study: The plates for each donor numbered three CD4 naive, three CD4 memory, two CD8 naive and one CD8 memory.

A word on this clone: What it binds is unknown.

TCRdb keeps only in-frame clones here, not all; method: immunoSEQ multiplex PCR. The repertoire has some 1.5 million clones, about 96% of them found once; the top ten carry over 1%. Study-level findings and limits: Sequencing depth was expected to affect clonotype sharing among donors.

Splitting the CD4+ cells yielded a CD45RA+ naive subset and a CD45RA-negative memory subset. Sequenced: naive CD4+ T cells sorted from blood. Subset here: CD45RA+ positively selected. The receptor's source is a man aged 30-40 years in good health.

The CDR3 here is CASTAGTYEQYF. The CDR3 region has the DNA TGTGCCAGCACCGCGGGGACCTACGAGCAGTACTTC. The chain employs TRBV6-6 and TRBJ2-7; D may be TRBD2 (6 bases). This CDR3 spans 12 amino acids. Germline V lookup: CDR1 MNHNY, CDR2 SVGAGI (reference sequence). V lost 7 bases and J 2 bases, leaving 9 bases between the germline ends.